This TCR beta chain derives from a study of T cells in pancreatic ductal adenocarcinoma. Study-wide results and caveats: Compared with tumor, blood showed more total productive templates and roughly 8.1-fold more clonotypes. The resected pancreatic cancer cohort was biased toward the minority with early-stage disease. Mean clonality was about 0.11 in tumors and roughly 0.068 in blood, not significantly different. Tumor-versus-blood clonality comparisons may be biased toward lower tumor diversity.

As concerns this clone: The target antigen is unknown.

No neoadjuvant therapy was given to the selected pancreatic ductal adenocarcinoma patients before their surgery. The method was immunoSEQ multiplex PCR; TCRdb's version includes in-frame clones alone and lacks a portion of them. Here the sample spans roughly 16,000 clones, roughly 90% being singletons. Input material: PBMCs. This TCR came from a human donor with pancreatic ductal adenocarcinoma.

CDR3 DNA: TGTGCCAGTAGTATATCTGGAACAGTGAATTCACCCCTCCACTTT. Protein sequence: CASSISGTVNSPLHF. The chain combines TRBV19 with TRBJ1-6; unclear D gene. The CDR3 consists of 15 residues. The V end was cut by 2 bases, the J end by 7 bases, with 12 bases between. CDR1 and CDR2 (germline): LNHDA, SQIVND (reference sequence).